This passage covers 25 T cell receptor beta chains from one sample sequenced in a study of blood T cell repertoires in COVID-19. Assay used: immunoSEQ multiplex PCR; TCRdb lists only in-frame clones, some missing. The sample includes more than 350,000 clones, around 90% of them seen just once. What was sequenced was peripheral blood. All receptors derive from a woman in her 30s with COVID-19, enrolled during active disease.

The V and J genes are TRBV20-1 and TRBJ2-1; TRBD2 matches at 8 bases. This CDR3 is 13 amino acids long. The J segment lost 5 bases and the V segment lost 3 bases, leaving 3 bases of the junction unmatched. Germline V gene data show CDR1 as DFQATT and CDR2 as SNEGSKA (reference sequence). In DNA form, the CDR3 reads TGCAGTGCTAGTAGCGGGGAACACAATGAGCAGTTCTTC. Its translation is CSASSGEHNEQFF.

The chain uses TRBV11-2 and TRBJ2-1; possibly TRBD1 for D (6 bases). The V and J ends lost 1 base and 5 bases respectively, with 12 bases between them. From germline, CDR1 is SGHAT and CDR2 FQNNGV. This CDR3 contains 15 residues. The DNA of the CDR3 is TGTGCCAGCAGCTTAGCCCCAGGGGTGAACAATGAGCAGTTCTTC. It yields the protein CASSLAPGVNNEQFF.

The chain joins TRBV10-3 to TRBJ2-3, with D possibly matching TRBD1 (6 bases). V gave up 5 bases and J gave up 2 bases, with 26 bases separating them. Germline-derived CDR1 and CDR2 are ENHRY and SYGVKD. The CDR3 consists of 19 residues. The CDR3 sequence: CAISTIFGTQQSNTDTQYF. For the CDR3, the DNA is TGTGCCATCAGTACGATCTTCGGGACACAGCAATCCAACACAGATACGCAGTATTTT.

The chain joins TRBV2 to TRBJ1-4; 7 bases match TRBD1. The CDR3 covers 15 residues. Germline CDR1 SNHLY, CDR2 FYNNEI. V lost 3 bases, J lost 8 bases, and 9 bases stayed unmatched. The CDR3 nucleotides read TGTGCCAGCAGTGATAGGGGGCCGTTGAGAGAAAAACTGTTTTTT. This codes for CASSDRGPLREKLFF.

This chain uses TRBV27 with TRBJ2-1; TRBD2 matches at 12 bases. After removal of 2 bases from V and 12 bases from J, the junction contained 17 bases not matched to a gene. The CDR3 has 18 residues. Germline loops: CDR1 MNHEY, CDR2 SMNVEV (reference sequence). CDR3 nucleotides: TGTGCCAGCAGTTTACTCAGGACTAGCGGGACCAAACCCCCTGGGCAGTTCTTC. It is translated as CASSLLRTSGTKPPGQFF.

V and J are TRBV13 and TRBJ1-2; D remains unclear. V was clipped by 0 bases and J by 0 bases, with 5 bases between them. The CDR3 totals 14 residues. CDR1 and CDR2 from the germline V gene are PRHDT and FYEKMQ (reference sequence). In DNA, the CDR3 is TGTGCCAGCAGCTTAGGCCCCTCTAACTATGGCTACACCTTC. Protein: CASSLGPSNYGYTF.

This chain joins TRBV5-8 and TRBJ2-7, with D uncertain. The CDR3 loop spans 13 amino acids. Germline CDR1 reads SGHTS; CDR2 reads YDEGEE. V lost 4 bases, J lost 0 bases, and 8 bases lay in between. The chain's CDR3 is CASSLTSSYEQYV. The CDR3 bases are TGTGCCAGCAGCCTTACGAGCTCCTACGAGCAGTACGTC.

The chain recombines TRBV6-4 with TRBJ1-5; D call uncertain. The CDR3 runs to 13 residues. V lost 4 bases to trimming and J lost 7 bases, with 11 bases between them. Germline lookup yields CDR1 MRHNA and CDR2 SNTAGT. CDR3 nucleotide sequence: TGTGCCAGCAGTGTAGGCGAGCGCCAGCCCCAGCATTTT. It is translated as CASSVGERQPQHF.

The chain has TRBV7-6 and TRBJ2-1; TRBD2 aligns across 8 bases. The germline V gene has CDR1 SGHVS and CDR2 FNYEAQ. CDR3 size: 19 residues. The V and J ends lost 5 bases and 0 bases, in that order; junction bases with no gene match: 15. Here the CDR3 DNA reads TGTGCCAGCAGCCCGTCAAGGTGGACGCGGGAGGCCTCCTACAATGAGCAGTTCTTC. It codes for CASSPSRWTREASYNEQFF.

The chain uses TRBV19 and TRBJ1-3; D is ambiguous. The CDR3 runs 14 residues. V dropped 6 bases and J dropped 5 bases, with 14 bases sitting between them. Germline assignment: CDR1 LNHDA and CDR2 SQIVND (reference sequence). The CDR3 bases are TGTGCCAGTAGCACCTACCTAGGCCGAAACACCATATATTTT. Protein: CASSTYLGRNTIYF.

The chain is built from TRBV27 and TRBJ2-5; possibly TRBD2 for D (7 bases). The CDR3 contains 15 residues. Germline V lookup: CDR1 MNHEY, CDR2 SMNVEV (reference sequence). Trimming shortened V by 4 bases and J by 3 bases, and 15 bases separated the two germline ends. As DNA, the CDR3 is TGTGCCAGCAGTTGGATACAGGGAGGGAAAGAGACCCAGTACTTC. This gives the protein CASSWIQGGKETQYF.

The rearrangement joins TRBV4-3 to TRBJ1-1; TRBD1 matches 8 bases. The ends lost 5 bases at V and 2 bases at J; junction bases unmatched: 13. This CDR3 has 17 residues. CDR1 is LGHNA and CDR2 is YSLEER in the germline V gene. CDR3 sequence (DNA): TGCGCCAGCAGCGCCAGTAGAGGCAGGGGGCTAAACACTGAAGCTTTCTTT. Amino acids: CASSASRGRGLNTEAFF.

The rearrangement uses TRBV7-2 and TRBJ1-2, with a possible D match to TRBD1 (6 bases). There are 14 residues in the CDR3. Germline CDR1 SGHTA, CDR2 FQGNSA. Between the trimmed V and J ends, which lost 2 bases and 8 bases, there was a span of 15 bases. CDR3 residues: CASSLSPRGGGYTF. The CDR3 nucleotides are TGTGCCAGCAGCTTATCCCCTAGAGGGGGAGGCTACACCTTC. The variable domain in full, with the rest retrieved from reference TRBV7-2 and TRBJ1-2, is GAGVSQSPSNKVTEKGKDVELRCDPISGHTALYWYRQSLGQGLEFLIYFQGNSAPDKSGLPSDRFSAERTGGSVSTLTIQRTQQEDSAVYLCASSLSPRGGGYTFGSGTRLTVV.

This chain links TRBV7-9 with TRBJ2-1, with TRBD1 matching 7 bases. CDR3 size: 15 residues. V shed 3 bases, J shed 4 bases, and the junction held 6 bases outside the gene matches. Germline V gene data show CDR1 as SEHNR and CDR2 as FQNEAQ (reference sequence). CDR3 protein: CASSFHRDRYNEQFF. The CDR3 DNA reads as TGTGCCAGCAGCTTCCACCGGGACAGATACAATGAGCAGTTCTTC.

V gene TRBV11-2 combines with J gene TRBJ1-1; no firm D call. Deletions cut 4 bases from V and 7 bases from J, with 7 bases between. This CDR3 has 11 amino acids. Germline lookup yields CDR1 SGHAT and CDR2 FQNNGV. DNA of the CDR3: TGTGCCAGCAGCTGGAGCCTTGAAGCTTTCTTT. It is translated as CASSWSLEAFF.

V is TRBV7-9 and J is TRBJ1-2; 11 nucleotides align to TRBD1. Germline V gives CDR1 SEHNR, CDR2 FQNEAQ (reference sequence). Trimming at V came to 4 bases and at J to 3 bases, leaving 10 bases not matched to a gene. The CDR3 is 17 residues long. Written as DNA, the CDR3 is TGTGCCAGCAGCTGGTCCGGACAGGGGGCTGTTCACTATGGCTACACCTTC. It codes for CASSWSGQGAVHYGYTF. The full variable domain, in which reference TRBV7-9 and TRBJ1-2 provide the parts outside the CDR3, is DTGVSQNPRHKITKRGQNVTFRCDPISEHNRLYWYRQTLGQGPEFLTYFQNEAQLEKSRLLSDRFSAERPKGSFSTLEIQRTEQGDSAMYLCASSWSGQGAVHYGYTFGSGTRLTVV.

This rearrangement joins TRBV21-1 to TRBJ2-1; the listed D gene, TRBD2, was not tested against the DNA. TRBV21-1 is a pseudogene segment. The CDR3 runs to 18 residues. For the CDR3, the DNA is TGTGCCAGCAGCAACTCGACTAGCGGGAGTGTTTCCTACAATGAGCAGTTCTTC. Protein: CASSNSTSGSVSYNEQFF.

The chain is built from TRBV28 and TRBJ1-2, with D perhaps matching TRBD1 (6 bases). CDR3 length: 13 residues. Looked up from germline, CDR1 is MDHEN and CDR2 is SYDVKM. V dropped 6 bases and J dropped 4 bases, with 12 bases sitting between them. The CDR3 DNA follows: TGTGCCAGCAGACAGGGATACCGCTATGGCTACACCTTC. Its translation is CASRQGYRYGYTF.

The rearrangement joins TRBV5-4 to TRBJ1-2, with D tentatively TRBD1 (5 bases). The length of the CDR3 is 12 residues. The germline CDR1 and CDR2 sequences are SGHNT and YYREEE (reference sequence). CDR3 protein: CVLMGGAYGYTF. The CDR3 DNA sequence: TGTGTTCTAATGGGGGGAGCCTATGGCTACACCTTC.

The gene calls are TRBV2 and TRBJ1-1, with D hard to call. V was clipped by 4 bases and J by 6 bases, with 12 bases between them. This CDR3 spans 13 amino acids. Per the germline V gene, CDR1 is SNHLY and CDR2 is FYNNEI. CDR3 DNA: TGTGCCAGCAGTGTTGCGCGCGGGTCTGAAGCTTTCTTT. Its protein product is CASSVARGSEAFF.

This rearrangement joins TRBV29-1 to TRBJ1-1; D is uncertain. The CDR3 loop spans 14 amino acids. V lost 0 bases, J lost 3 bases, and 11 bases lay in between. Germline-derived CDR1 and CDR2 are SQVTM and ANQGSEA. In nucleotides, the CDR3 is TGCAGCGTTGAAGAGTCCCCAAGAGACACTGAAGCTTTCTTT. The encoded protein is CSVEESPRDTEAFF.

The chain links TRBV5-1 to TRBJ1-4, with D maybe TRBD1 (5 bases). The CDR3 sequence is 16 residues long. Per germline, CDR1 SGHRS and CDR2 YFSETQ. V was clipped by 0 bases and J by 0 bases, with 9 bases between them. As DNA, the CDR3 is TGCGCCAGCAGCTTGGCCGGGGGAGCAACTAATGAAAAACTGTTTTTT. The encoded protein is CASSLAGGATNEKLFF. Filled out from reference TRBV5-1 and TRBJ1-4, the complete variable domain reads KAGVTQTPRYLIKTRGQQVTLSCSPISGHRSVSWYQQTPGQGLQFLFEYFSETQRNKGNFPGRFSGRQFSNSRSEMNVSTLELGDSALYLCASSLAGGATNEKLFFGSGTQLSVL.

The CDR3 nucleotides are TGCAGCGTTGAAGATCCGGGGGGGAACACTGAAGCTTTCTTT. This gives the protein CSVEDPGGNTEAFF. The chain links TRBV29-1 to TRBJ1-1; possible D gene TRBD1, 5 bases. The germline CDR1 and CDR2 sequences are SQVTM and ANQGSEA. The CDR3 is 14 residues long. V was shortened by 0 bases and J by 1 base, with 9 bases between the two germline ends.

The chain employs TRBV27 and TRBJ2-1, with 8 bases identical to TRBD2. V shed 3 bases and J 0 bases; nucleotides not matched to a gene: 7. The CDR3 covers 17 residues. Per the germline V gene, CDR1 is MNHEY and CDR2 is SMNVEV (reference sequence). In nucleotides, the CDR3 is TGTGCCAGCAGTTTCCTCCGAGGGACTAGCTCCTACAATGAGCAGTTCTTC. It is translated as CASSFLRGTSSYNEQFF.

The chain couples TRBV10-3 to TRBJ2-1; perhaps TRBD2 as D (5 bases). CDR3 length: 15 residues. Germline loops: CDR1 ENHRY, CDR2 SYGVKD. V was clipped by 4 bases and J by 7 bases, with 17 bases between them. The CDR3 nucleotides are TGTGCCATCAGTGGGAGGCGAAACACCCATAATGAGCAGTTCTTC. Translation: CAISGRRNTHNEQFF.